This TCR beta chain was retrieved from a study of blood T cells in healthy people across ages. This CDR3 spans 14 amino acids. CDR1 and CDR2 (germline): LNHNV, YYDKDF (reference sequence). With 0 bases clipped from V and 7 bases from J, the junction kept 4 bases outside the gene matches. As concerns this clonotype: Its antigen is currently unknown.

With a J-beta primer mix and a sample-barcoded 5' primer, a second PCR ran about 7 to 12 cycles. Every molecule of cDNA carried a tag from a template-switch adaptor with 12 random nucleotides. TCRdb processed the 5' RACE reads anew with MiXCR; each CDR3 protein has one entry. The data contain about 730,000 distinct CDR3 sequences, 35% to 45% of them singletons. The study, taken as a whole, reports: With age, beta diversity per million T cells declined roughly linearly, significantly by 35 to 40.

This sequence originates from a woman aged 55-69 years in good health. Sequencing was performed on blood. The V call is TRBV15, the J call TRBJ1-1; TRBD1 matches at 8 bases. CDR3 bases: TGTGCCACCAGCAGAGACAGGGGGCGAGGTGAAGCTTTCTTT. Its protein product is CATSRDRGRGEAFF.